The rows below give T cell receptor beta chains drawn from one sample of a study of PD-1 blockade in classical Hodgkin lymphoma. Some clones are missing from TCRdb's copy, which holds only in-frame ones; the method was immunoSEQ multiplex PCR. The repertoire consists of about 46,000 clones, with roughly 80% occurring once and the leading ten covering approximately 20%. Sequenced here: peripheral blood mononuclear cells (PBMCs), sampled before the second cycle of nivolumab. The receptor set was obtained from a human donor with classical Hodgkin lymphoma. Both conserved end residues are part of each CDR3. The order of the fields is clone size, D gene, V gene, CDR3 length, J gene, CDR3 DNA, CDR3 protein. The D gene is left open where the match is weak. Only part of the rows carry a size: once, few, many, or a class if the clone is expanded.

NA	TRBD1	TRBV4-2	21	TRBJ1-1	TGTGCCAGCAGCCAACAGGTTTTCGGAGACAGGGGTCTTACCATGAACACTGAAGCTTTCTTT	CASSQQVFGDRGLTMNTEAFF
NA	NA	TRBV5-4	13	TRBJ1-2	TGTGCCAGCAGCTTGACGACAGACTATGGCTACACCTTC	CASSLTTDYGYTF
NA	TRBD2	TRBV2	15	TRBJ2-7	TGTGCCAGCAGTGATTTGGGACTAGCGGGTAACGAGCAGTACTTC	CASSDLGLAGNEQYF
few	NA	TRBV12-2	12	TRBJ1-4	TGTGCAAGTGGAGAGTCTAATGAAAAACTGTTTTTT	CASGESNEKLFF
NA	NA	TRBV11-3	11	TRBJ1-5	TGTGCCAGCAGCCGTGGACAGCCCCAGCATTTT	CASSRGQPQHF
NA	TRBD2	TRBV10-3	15	TRBJ2-3	TGTGCCATCAGTACTAGCGGGAGTAGCACAGATACGCAGTATTTT	CAISTSGSSTDTQYF
NA	NA	TRBV25-1	14	TRBJ2-3	TGTGCCAGCACCCGGGGAAGAGGCACAGATACGCAGTATTTT	CASTRGRGTDTQYF
NA	TRBD1	TRBV30	14	TRBJ1-1	TGTGCCTGGAGTGGGGGGACAGGGGCTACTGAAGCTTTCTTT	CAWSGGTGATEAFF
NA	NA	TRBV18	11	TRBJ2-1	TGTGCCAGCGGCTCCTACAATGAGCAGTTCTTC	CASGSYNEQFF
NA	NA	TRBV15	19	TRBJ2-6	TGTGCCACCAGCAGAGATCGTTATAGAGGTGGGTCTGGGGCCAACGTCCTGACTTTC	CATSRDRYRGGSGANVLTF
NA	NA	TRBV18	14	TRBJ2-5	TGTGCCAGCTCACCACAGGGGGGACCTGGGACCCAGTACTTC	CASSPQGGPGTQYF
NA	NA	TRBV6-5	14	TRBJ2-7	TGTGCCAGCAGTTACTCGACTACAGGTTACGAGCAGTACTTC	CASSYSTTGYEQYF
NA	TRBD2	TRBV19	13	TRBJ2-7	TGTGCCAGTAGTATACTAGCGGGGGCCGAGCAGTACTTC	CASSILAGAEQYF
NA	NA	TRBV11-2	15	TRBJ1-1	TGTGCCAGCAGCTTAGTCCTGGGCGCGAGGACTGAAGCTTTCTTT	CASSLVLGARTEAFF
once	NA	TRBV18	13	TRBJ2-7	TGTGCCAGCTCGGCAGGGGGGGCCTACGAGCAGTACTTC	CASSAGGAYEQYF
NA	NA	TRBV19	16	TRBJ2-4	TGTGCCACCTTAGGAAGGGACCCTCTAGCCAAAAACATTCAGTACTTC	CATLGRDPLAKNIQYF
few	NA	TRBV19	14	TRBJ1-1	TGTGCCAGTAAAGAAGCAGCTCCGAACACTGAAGCTTTCTTT	CASKEAAPNTEAFF
few	TRBD1	TRBV27	13	TRBJ1-6	TGTGCCAGCAGGGGACAGGGGAATTCACCCCTCCACTTT	CASRGQGNSPLHF
NA	TRBD1	TRBV5-1	14	TRBJ2-6	TGCGCCAGCGGGGACAGCTCTGGGGCCAACGTCCTGACTTTC	CASGDSSGANVLTF
NA	NA	TRBV28	19	TRBJ1-5	TGTGCCAGCAGTTTACCCTACGGGACAACAGCATATAGCAATCAGCCCCAGCATTTT	CASSLPYGTTAYSNQPQHF
once	NA	TRBV9	17	TRBJ2-3	TGTGCCAGCAGCCCCGGGACGACCGGGGGCCGCACAGATACGCAGTATTTT	CASSPGTTGGRTDTQYF
few	TRBD1	TRBV28	17	TRBJ2-3	TGTGCCAGCAGTTCGTTTCGGACAGGGGCGGAACAAGATACGCAGTATTTT	CASSSFRTGAEQDTQYF
NA	NA	TRBV11-2	14	TRBJ1-5	TGTGCCAGCAGCCCGAGATATAGCAATCAGCCCCAGCATTTT	CASSPRYSNQPQHF
NA	NA	TRBV21-1	15	TRBJ2-7	TGTGCCAGCAGCAAGGACAGGGGATGCACCTACGAGCAGTACTTC	CASSKDRGCTYEQYF
NA	NA	TRBV7-9	14	TRBJ1-2	TGTGCCAGCAATCAGGACGGATCTAACTATGGCTACACCTTC	CASNQDGSNYGYTF
once	NA	TRBV5-1	14	TRBJ2-7	TGCGCCAGCCGCCCCCCGGCGGGGTCCTACGAGCAGTACTTC	CASRPPAGSYEQYF
NA	NA	TRBV9	13	TRBJ2-2	TGTGCCAGCAGCGTATCTGAGCACGGGGAGCTGTTTTTT	CASSVSEHGELFF
once	NA	TRBV18	13	TRBJ2-4	TGTGCCAGCTCACCAGGCAGGCAGAACATTCAGTACTTC	CASSPGRQNIQYF
NA	NA	TRBV4-1	15	TRBJ2-3	TGCGCCAGCAGCCTAATAGAGGGGGGTACAGATACGCAGTATTTT	CASSLIEGGTDTQYF
NA	NA	TRBV7-2	15	TRBJ1-4	TGTGCCAGCAGCTCAGGACAGTCAACTAATGAAAAACTGTTTTTT	CASSSGQSTNEKLFF
NA	NA	TRBV7-3	13	TRBJ2-5	TGTGCCAGCTCATACGGGGTTCAAGAGACCCAGTACTTC	CASSYGVQETQYF
NA	TRBD2	TRBV10-3	14	TRBJ2-1	TGTGCCATCAGTGAAAGGGGCGGGGGAGATGAGCAGTTCTTC	CAISERGGGDEQFF
few	NA	TRBV2	14	TRBJ2-7	TGTGCCAGCAGTGAAAACGGAGGAGGGTCCGAGCAGTACTTC	CASSENGGGSEQYF
many	TRBD1	TRBV2	14	TRBJ1-2	TGTGCCAGCAGGAGACAGGGAAATAACTATGGCTACACCTTC	CASRRQGNNYGYTF
NA	NA	TRBV19	11	TRBJ1-5	TGTGCCAGTAGTATTAGCGGGCCCCAGCATTTT	CASSISGPQHF
NA	TRBD2	TRBV7-2	15	TRBJ2-3	TGTGCCAGCAGCAGAGTAGCGGGGGGTACAGATACGCAGTATTTT	CASSRVAGGTDTQYF
NA	NA	TRBV2	13	TRBJ1-2	TGTGCCAGCAGTGAAGCGGCCTTGGGCCTCTACACCTTC	CASSEAALGLYTF
medium-sized	NA	TRBV6-1	13	TRBJ1-4	TGTGCCAGCAGTGGGACACTGGATGAAAAACTGTTTTTT	CASSGTLDEKLFF
NA	NA	TRBV7-9	11	TRBJ2-1	TGTGCCAGCAGCTTAGACGCGGTCAGGATCTTC	CASSLDAVRIF
NA	NA	TRBV6-1	14	TRBJ1-5	TGTGCTAGCAGTGAAGCGCGAGCTTATCAGCCCCAGCATTTT	CASSEARAYQPQHF
NA	TRBD2	TRBV7-2	17	TRBJ2-1	TGTGCCAGCAGCCTCTTACCCACTAGCGGGGGGGCCTATGAGCAGTTCTTC	CASSLLPTSGGAYEQFF
NA	NA	TRBV2	13	TRBJ2-1	TGTGCCAGCAGCTCAGAGGGGTACAATGAGCAGTTCTTC	CASSSEGYNEQFF
NA	NA	TRBV15	14	TRBJ1-1	TGTGCCACCAGCAGCTTAGGGGCAGGTTCGTCAGCTTTCTTT	CATSSLGAGSSAFF
NA	NA	TRBV4-3	12	TRBJ1-2	TGCGCCAGCAGCCAAGATGGGCTGGGCTACACCTTC	CASSQDGLGYTF
few	TRBD1	TRBV7-2	15	TRBJ1-2	TGTGCCAGCAGCCCCCGACAGGGGTGGTCGAAAGGCTACACCTTC	CASSPRQGWSKGYTF
NA	TRBD2	TRBV7-9	15	TRBJ2-1	TGTGCCAGCAGTCCTAGCGGGGCCTCCTACAATGAGCAGTTCTTC	CASSPSGASYNEQFF
NA	NA	TRBV28	15	TRBJ1-4	TGTGCCAGCAGTTCGGCGGGACTGATTAATGAAAAACTGTTTTTT	CASSSAGLINEKLFF
NA	NA	TRBV19	15	TRBJ2-3	TGTGCCAGTAGTATACGGGAGTGGGGTTCAGATACGCAGTATTTT	CASSIREWGSDTQYF
NA	TRBD2	TRBV27	16	TRBJ2-1	TGTGCCAGCAGGTGGACTAGCGGGGGGCGATACAATGAGCAGTTCTTC	CASRWTSGGRYNEQFF
NA	NA	TRBV5-6	14	TRBJ1-1	TGTGCCAGCAGCTTGTTCGACAGAGAACTTTGGGCTTTCTTT	CASSLFDRELWAFF
NA	NA	TRBV29-1	13	TRBJ1-1	TGCAGCGTTGAGGGGCAGATGAACACTGAAGCTTTCTTT	CSVEGQMNTEAFF
once	TRBD2	TRBV7-2	14	TRBJ2-3	TGTGCCAGCAGCTTAAGCGGGGGCTACGATACGCAGTATTTT	CASSLSGGYDTQYF
NA	NA	TRBV5-8	14	TRBJ2-5	TGTGCCAGCAGCGCAACTAGGTTCCGGGAGACCCAGTACTTC	CASSATRFRETQYF
few	NA	TRBV6-1	15	TRBJ1-5	TGTGCCAGCCGCCAGGCGGGCAGTAGCAATCAGCCCCAGCATTTT	CASRQAGSSNQPQHF
NA	TRBD1	TRBV6-1	14	TRBJ2-3	TGTGCCAGCAGCGGACAGGGATTCACAGATACGCAGTATTTT	CASSGQGFTDTQYF
few	NA	TRBV6-1	15	TRBJ2-2	TGTGCCAGCAGTCCGGGGGCCTCGAACACCGGGGAGCTGTTTTTT	CASSPGASNTGELFF
NA	NA	TRBV5-1	13	TRBJ1-1	TGCGCCAGCAGCTGGGCCTTGGGGACTGAAGCTTTCTTT	CASSWALGTEAFF
NA	NA	TRBV9	13	TRBJ2-3	TGTGCCAGCAGCGTTGGCAGTCCAGATACGCAGTATTTT	CASSVGSPDTQYF